This TCR beta chain is drawn from a study of CD8 T cells in Susac syndrome. Across the whole study: At the time of blood draw, patients with Susac syndrome were therapy-naive, receiving corticosteroids, or receiving intravenous immunoglobulin alone.

The germline V gene encodes CDR1 SQVTM and CDR2 ANQGSEA. After removal of 5 bases from V and 4 bases from J, the junction contained 10 bases not matched to a gene. The CDR3 has 14 residues. RNA, at roughly 0.5 to 1 ug, was reverse transcribed with random hexamers. Amplification of TCR beta CDR3 was carried out by immunoSEQ multiplex PCR, which covered 54 Vbeta and 13 Jbeta segments. TCRdb itself ran the immunoSEQ multiplex PCR reads through MiXCR, one entry per CDR3 protein. In the table there are approximately 180,000 distinct CDR3 sequences, about 95% of which are singletons. Fulfillment of recently defined diagnostic criteria for definite or probable disease was shown by the patients with Susac syndrome. TEMRA cells were enriched by FACS, and CD4+ and CD8+ T cells were negatively isolated.

The chain employs TRBV29-1 and TRBJ1-2, with TRBD1 matching over 7 bases. What was sequenced was CD4+ T cells from PBMCs. This TCR was recovered from a human donor with Susac syndrome. Here the CDR3 reads CSVPEGWTGYGYTF. The CDR3 DNA reads TGCAGCGTTCCAGAGGGTTGGACAGGCTATGGCTACACCTTC.